The rows below give T cell receptor beta chains drawn from one sample of a study of cytomegalovirus exposure and HLA in healthy donors. Clones were read by immunoSEQ multiplex PCR, and TCRdb kept only the in-frame ones, dropping some. The sample records about 120,000 clones, 65% to 90% being singletons. The sample taken for sequencing was PBMCs. The receptor source for this set is a woman under 40 in good health and CMV-seronegative. Each CDR3 is given with its conserved first and last residue. D genes are given only for firm matches. Expanded clones are given a class, and other clones once, few, many or no size at all.

j_call | v_call | clone_size | d_call | cdr3_aa | cdr3_nt
TRBJ2-1 | TRBV28 | . | . | CASSFGGQGYNEQFF | TGTGCCAGCAGTTTCGGGGGGCAGGGTTACAATGAGCAGTTCTTC
TRBJ1-5 | TRBV9 | . | TRBD1 | CASSGQGSGQPQHF | TGTGCCAGCAGCGGACAGGGATCAGGTCAGCCCCAGCATTTT
TRBJ2-1 | TRBV7-2 | . | TRBD2 | CASSLGVAGGNEQFF | TGTGCCAGCAGCTTAGGGGTAGCGGGAGGCAATGAGCAGTTCTTC
TRBJ2-1 | TRBV19 | once | TRBD2 | CASSIGGTIANEQFF | TGTGCCAGTAGTATAGGTGGGACTATTGCCAATGAGCAGTTCTTC
TRBJ2-2 | TRBV6-6 | . | TRBD1 | CATSGGQGRTGELFF | TGTGCCACAAGTGGGGGACAGGGGCGCACCGGGGAGCTGTTTTTT
TRBJ2-5 | TRBV10-2 | . | . | CASSERRQETQYF | TGCGCCAGCAGTGAAAGGCGGCAAGAGACCCAGTACTTC
TRBJ2-1 | TRBV7-9 | . | . | CASSFESSYNEQFF | TGTGCCAGCAGCTTTGAGAGCTCCTACAATGAGCAGTTCTTC
TRBJ1-1 | TRBV7-9 | . | . | CASSSTGATEAFF | TGTGCCAGCAGCTCGACAGGAGCGACTGAAGCTTTCTTT
TRBJ2-6 | TRBV28 | . | . | CASTSGLWTNVLTF | TGTGCCAGCACCTCGGGACTTTGGACCAACGTCCTGACTTTC
TRBJ2-3 | TRBV13 | few | . | CASSLDRDTQYF | TGTGCCAGCAGCTTAGACAGGGATACGCAGTATTTT
TRBJ2-2 | TRBV25-1 | . | TRBD1 | CASGQSDRVGWELFF | TGTGCCAGCGGTCAATCGGACAGGGTAGGATGGGAGCTGTTTTTT
TRBJ1-1 | TRBV4-3 | . | . | CASSQEPGALNTEAFF | TGCGCCAGCAGCCAAGAGCCAGGGGCTTTGAACACTGAAGCTTTCTTT
TRBJ2-2 | TRBV27 | . | . | CASSLVAWGRAGELFF | TGTGCCAGCAGTTTAGTCGCCTGGGGGCGGGCCGGGGAGCTGTTTTTT
TRBJ2-5 | TRBV23-1 | once | . | CASSGEQGPNQETQYF | TGCGCCAGCAGTGGAGAACAGGGACCTAACCAAGAGACCCAGTACTTC
TRBJ1-5 | TRBV19 | . | . | CASSIWQNSNQPQHF | TGTGCCAGTAGTATTTGGCAAAATAGCAATCAGCCCCAGCATTTT
TRBJ2-5 | TRBV27 | . | . | CASSFSRQETQYF | TGTGCCAGCAGTTTTTCCAGGCAAGAGACCCAGTACTTC
TRBJ2-7 | TRBV19 | few | TRBD1 | CASSSDRGAYEQYF | TGTGCCAGTAGTTCAGACAGGGGGGCCTACGAGCAGTACTTC
TRBJ1-4 | TRBV4-3 | . | TRBD1 | CASSQDWGTGVEKLFF | TGCGCCAGCAGCCAAGATTGGGGGACAGGGGTTGAAAAACTGTTTTTT
TRBJ2-3 | TRBV28 | . | TRBD2 | CASSPSGRTDTQYF | TGTGCCAGCAGTCCAAGCGGGAGAACAGATACGCAGTATTTT
TRBJ2-7 | TRBV27 | . | TRBD2 | CASSLLASGSLYEQYF | TGTGCCAGCAGTTTATTGGCTAGCGGGAGTCTCTACGAGCAGTACTTC
TRBJ2-2 | TRBV7-3 | . | . | CASRPGQNTGELFF | TGTGCCAGCAGACCGGGACAGAACACCGGGGAGCTGTTTTTT